This entry lists 2 T cell receptor beta chains sequenced from one sample in a study of T cell responses to AZD1222 COVID-19 vaccine. The assay was immunoSEQ multiplex PCR, and TCRdb's table has in-frame clones only and misses some. The sample consists of hundreds of thousands of clones, approximately 94% of them appearing once. The source material was peripheral blood, sampled 28 days after the second AZD1222 dose. These receptors came from an adult who received the AZD1222 COVID-19 vaccine.

In DNA form, the CDR3 reads TGCGCCAGCAGCCAAGATCGGGGGAGAAACTATGGCTACACCTTC. Encoded protein: CASSQDRGRNYGYTF. This chain uses TRBV4-1 with TRBJ1-2; D is perhaps TRBD1 (5 bases). V shed 0 bases and J shed 2 bases, with 10 bases lying between them. The CDR3 consists of 15 residues. Germline CDR1 is MGHRA and CDR2 is YSYEKL.

The chain joins TRBV19 to TRBJ1-3, with D unclear. From germline, CDR1 is LNHDA and CDR2 SQIVND (reference sequence). V was shortened by 10 bases and J by 0 bases, with 16 bases between the two germline ends. The CDR3 length is 15 residues. This CDR3 is CATFTGRSSGNTIYF. Written as DNA, the CDR3 is TGTGCCACCTTCACGGGTAGGAGCTCTGGAAACACCATATATTTT.